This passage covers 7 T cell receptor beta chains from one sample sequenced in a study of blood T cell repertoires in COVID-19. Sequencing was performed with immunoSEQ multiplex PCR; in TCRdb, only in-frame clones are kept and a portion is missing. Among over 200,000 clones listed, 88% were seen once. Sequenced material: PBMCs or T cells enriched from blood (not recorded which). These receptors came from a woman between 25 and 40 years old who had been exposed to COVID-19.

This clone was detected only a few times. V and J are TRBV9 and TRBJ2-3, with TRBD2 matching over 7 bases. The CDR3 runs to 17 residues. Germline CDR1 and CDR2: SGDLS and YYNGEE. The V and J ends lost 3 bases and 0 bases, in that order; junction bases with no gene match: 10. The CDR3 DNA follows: TGTGCCAGCAGCGCACTATCTAGCGGCTCTAGCACAGATACGCAGTATTTT. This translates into CASSALSSGSSTDTQYF.

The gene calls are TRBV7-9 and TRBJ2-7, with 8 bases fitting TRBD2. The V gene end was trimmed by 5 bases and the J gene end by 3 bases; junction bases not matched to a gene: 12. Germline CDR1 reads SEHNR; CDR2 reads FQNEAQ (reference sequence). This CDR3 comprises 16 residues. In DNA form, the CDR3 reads TGTGCCAGCAGCGACGACAGCGGGAGTATCTTCTACGAGCAGTACTTC. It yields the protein CASSDDSGSIFYEQYF.

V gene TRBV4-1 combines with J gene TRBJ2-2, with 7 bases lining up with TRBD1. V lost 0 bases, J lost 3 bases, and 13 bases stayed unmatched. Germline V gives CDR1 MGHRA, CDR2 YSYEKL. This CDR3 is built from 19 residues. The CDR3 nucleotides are TGCGCCAGCAGCCAAGATCCCGACAGGGCGAATTCGCACACCGGGGAGCTGTTTTTT. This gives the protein CASSQDPDRANSHTGELFF.

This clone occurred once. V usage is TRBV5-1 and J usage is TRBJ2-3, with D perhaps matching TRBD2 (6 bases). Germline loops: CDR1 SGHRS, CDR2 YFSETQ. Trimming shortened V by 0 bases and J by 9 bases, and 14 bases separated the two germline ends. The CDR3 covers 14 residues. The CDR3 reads CASSLELAGSTQYF. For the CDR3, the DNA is TGCGCCAGCAGCTTGGAACTAGCTGGGAGCACGCAGTATTTT.

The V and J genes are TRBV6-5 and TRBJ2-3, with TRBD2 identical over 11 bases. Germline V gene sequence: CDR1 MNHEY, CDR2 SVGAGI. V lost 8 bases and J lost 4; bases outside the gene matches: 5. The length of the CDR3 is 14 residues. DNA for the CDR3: TGTGCCAGCGGACCGGGACTAGCGGCAGATACGCAGTATTTT. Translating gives CASGPGLAADTQYF.

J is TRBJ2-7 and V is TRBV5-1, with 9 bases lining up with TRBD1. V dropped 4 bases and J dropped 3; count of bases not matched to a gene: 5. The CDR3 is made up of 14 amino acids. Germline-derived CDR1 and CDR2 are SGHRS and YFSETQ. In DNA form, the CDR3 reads TGCGCCAGCAGCCGCGCGGACAGGGGCTACGAGCAGTACTTC. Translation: CASSRADRGYEQYF.

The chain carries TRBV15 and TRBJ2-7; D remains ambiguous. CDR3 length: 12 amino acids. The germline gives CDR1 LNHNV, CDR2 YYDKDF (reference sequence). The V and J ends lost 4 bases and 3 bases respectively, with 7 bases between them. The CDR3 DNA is TGTGCCACCAGCAAAGCGTACTACGAGCAGTACTTC. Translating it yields CATSKAYYEQYF.